The rows below give T cell receptor beta chains drawn from one sample of a study of early T cells in non-severe SARS-CoV-2 infection. TCRdb analysed the 5' RACE reads with MiXCR anew, one entry per CDR3 protein. The sample holds over 75,000 distinct CDR3 sequences; more than 12% are singletons and the top ten take less than 7%. What was sequenced was whole blood. These receptors were obtained from an adult who was a healthcare worker with PCR-confirmed SARS-CoV-2 infection or an uninfected control (not recorded which). CDR3s include the opening cysteine and the closing phenylalanine or tryptophan. The size entry is marked missing in some rows and otherwise reads once, few, many or a size class.

clone_size v_call cdr3_aa
few TRBV6-5 CASSPQVFATHEAFF
NA TRBV18 CASSNRVYTDTQYF
many TRBV11-2 CASSLQREGLRGETQYF
NA TRBV12-3/TRBV12-4 CASRYGTSGTTDTQYF
NA TRBV20-1 CSATDRVRDEQYF
NA TRBV14 CASSQQGGKVFF
NA TRBV12-3/TRBV12-4 CASSFNLPLEQYF
few TRBV10-3 CAIRAQQGRYTEAFF
many TRBV5-5 CASSLLAGVDTQYF
NA TRBV4-3 CASSQEPGDPYNEQFF
NA TRBV9 CASSNGRPPYEQYF
few TRBV20-1 CSAMTEGDYGYTF
NA TRBV3-1 CASSQGCCRTSGQSYEQYF
few TRBV4-3 CASSQRGSSYEQYF
few TRBV20-1 CSRHAGRDYGYTF
few TRBV28 CASSLLAGGQETQYF
NA TRBV27 CASSLLPPGANVLTF
NA TRBV6-2/TRBV6-3 CASSYADGALEAFF
NA TRBV29-1 CSVLGQGAETQYF
NA TRBV3-1 CASSQSGNEQYF
NA TRBV3-1 CASSQDYRELSEQFF
NA TRBV6-2/TRBV6-3 CASSPRRSGNQPQHF
few TRBV7-9 CASSPNGLAGGVETQYF
NA TRBV20-1 CSALQGGSNQPQHF
NA TRBV10-3 CAISDRNPDTQYF
NA TRBV6-6 CASSYSFSGAKNIQYF
NA TRBV7-2 CASSTGLAGGLDTQYF
NA TRBV20-1 CSARRRNTDTQYF
few TRBV2 CAGRLWGNEKLFF
NA TRBV10-3 CAISEYGSSYEQYF